Given below is one TCR beta chain in context. These data originate in a study of OX40 agonist ivuxolimab in advanced cancers. Background on the study: Patients were roughly 81% male with ages roughly 20 to 90, mean approximately 62.

Some clones are missing from TCRdb's copy, which holds only in-frame ones; the method was immunoSEQ multiplex PCR. The repertoire holds under 90,000 clones, with 75% to 90% as singletons. Patients with a history of autoimmune disease or on systemic immunosuppression were excluded. Blood was sampled at baseline, cycle 4 day 1, and cycle 7 day 1. The V gene's germline CDR1 is SGDLS and CDR2 YYNGEE. The V gene lost 5 bases and the J gene lost 9 bases, with 21 bases spanning the gap. The CDR3 sequence is 15 residues long. This specimen consisted of CD4+ or CD8+ T cells sorted from blood, obtained in a trial of the OX40 agonist ivuxolimab. J is TRBJ2-1 and V is TRBV9, with D hard to call. This receptor was identified in an adult with an advanced solid tumor such as melanoma, head and neck, liver or kidney cancer. CDR3 amino acids: CASRLSGPAVVEQFF. The CDR3 DNA is TGTGCCAGCAGGTTAAGTGGACCCGCTGTTGTTGAGCAGTTCTTC.